The 9 T cell receptor beta chains in this list originate from one sample, sequenced in a study of cytomegalovirus exposure and HLA in healthy donors. Here immunoSEQ multiplex PCR was the method, and the copy in TCRdb shows in-frame clones only, minus some. Here the sample spans 150,000 to 180,000 clones, just over 85% being singletons. Sequences were obtained from PBMCs. The receptors were sampled from a human donor in good health.

This rearrangement joins TRBV19 to TRBJ2-1; TRBD2 matches at 7 bases. V shed 2 bases, J shed 8 bases, and the junction held 18 bases outside the gene matches. CDR1 is LNHDA and CDR2 is SQIVND in the germline V gene (reference sequence). There are 18 residues in the CDR3. Here the CDR3 DNA reads TGTGCCAGTAGTATAACTCTCCGGACTAGAAGGCGAAAGGATGAGCAGTTCTTC. This encodes CASSITLRTRRRKDEQFF.

The rearrangement links TRBV11-2 to TRBJ2-7; 9 bases are shared with TRBD2. Germline V gives CDR1 SGHAT, CDR2 FQNNGV. This CDR3 region has 15 residues. J gave up 1 base and V 2 bases, and 3 bases lay outside the gene matches. The DNA of the CDR3 is TGTGCCAGCAGCTTATTAGCGGGGGAGTCCTACGAGCAGTACTTC. This sequence encodes CASSLLAGESYEQYF.

Concerning this clone itself: This sample also contains other DNA sequences that code for the same CDR3. V usage is TRBV7-9 and J usage is TRBJ2-7; TRBD2 matches 9 bases. This CDR3 contains 15 residues. The ends lost 1 base at V and 2 bases at J; junction bases unmatched: 3. In germline, CDR1 is SEHNR, CDR2 FQNEAQ (reference sequence). CDR3 amino acids: CASSLDPSGAYEQYF. Written as DNA, the CDR3 is TGTGCCAGCAGCTTAGACCCTAGCGGGGCCTACGAGCAGTACTTC.

The chain recombines TRBV2 with TRBJ2-1, with a tentative D call TRBD1 (6 bases). CDR3 size: 14 residues. CDR1 SNHLY and CDR2 FYNNEI come from the germline V gene. V was pared by 6 bases and J by 1 base, with 10 bases between. The chain's CDR3 is CASRTGLSYNEQFF. The CDR3 DNA sequence: TGTGCCAGCAGAACAGGGTTGTCCTACAATGAGCAGTTCTTC.

J is TRBJ2-7 and V is TRBV6-1, with a tentative D call TRBD1 (6 bases). The V end was cut by 2 bases, the J end by 9 bases, with 11 bases between. The germline gives CDR1 MNHNS, CDR2 SASEGT. The CDR3 loop spans 12 amino acids. CDR3 residues: CASSERQGWQYF. For the CDR3, the DNA is TGTGCCAGCAGTGAACGGCAGGGGTGGCAGTACTTC.

Written as DNA, the CDR3 is TGCGCCAGCAGTCGGGAGGCAGGGGAGGGCTACACCTTC. Translation gives CASSREAGEGYTF. The rearrangement joins TRBV5-1 to TRBJ1-2; D may be TRBD1 (6 bases). There are 13 residues in the CDR3. V lost 5 bases, J lost 8 bases, and 16 bases lay in between. The germline V gene encodes CDR1 SGHRS and CDR2 YFSETQ.

The chain has TRBV5-6 and TRBJ2-3, with TRBD2 matching over 10 bases. The CDR3 length is 16 residues. The junction had 3 bases not matched to a gene; V was cut back by 2 bases and J by 0 bases. CDR1 SGHDT and CDR2 YYEEEE come from the germline V gene. CDR3 in amino acids: CASSLLAGTSTDTQYF. For the CDR3, the DNA is TGTGCCAGCAGCTTACTAGCGGGGACTAGCACAGATACGCAGTATTTT.

The chain combines TRBV11-2 with TRBJ2-5; perhaps TRBD2 as D (6 bases). The germline gives CDR1 SGHAT, CDR2 FQNNGV. V gave up 5 bases and J gave up 5 bases, with 18 bases separating them. The CDR3 has 15 residues. For the CDR3, the DNA is TGTGCCAGCAGCCTGGCGGGGAAGGGGTTGGAGACCCAGTACTTC. Protein: CASSLAGKGLETQYF.

There are a few counts of this clone. This sequence joins TRBV6-5 and TRBJ1-1; weak D call: TRBD1 (6 bases). V lost 2 bases, J lost 5 bases, and 9 bases lay in between. The CDR3 is 13 residues long. Germline lookup yields CDR1 MNHEY and CDR2 SVGAGI. CDR3 in amino acids: CASSYMGATEAFF. The CDR3 DNA reads TGTGCCAGCAGTTACATGGGGGCGACTGAAGCTTTCTTT.